This T cell receptor (beta chain) was captured in a study of T-cell reconstitution after alpha-beta-depleted transplantation in children. Broader study findings: T-cell counts and diversity at one year following transplant were attributed mainly to newly produced T cells.

Using unique molecular identifiers, the investigators prepared the TCRbeta library. One entry per CDR3 protein results from TCRdb running MiXCR on the PCR reads. The data show 580,000 or so distinct CDR3 sequences, with 20% to 25% seen just once and over 12% held by the top ten. CDR3 length: 16 residues. CDR1 MGHRA and CDR2 YSYEKL come from the germline V gene. Trimming took 0 bases from V and 0 from J, leaving 9 bases between them. Details on this clonotype: Its antigen remains unidentified.

The sample here was PBMCs, mostly from graft donor cells, taken 360 days after TCRalphabeta/CD19-depleted stem cell transplant. The sequence came from a boy in the first two years of life who had a stem cell transplant for acute myeloid leukemia, so the T cells may come from the graft donor. This chain connects TRBV4-1 to TRBJ2-4, with no clear D. The CDR3 nucleotides are TGCGCCAGCAGCCAAGACTGGGTAACAGCCAAAAACATTCAGTACTTC. Translating it yields CASSQDWVTAKNIQYF.